Listed below are T cell receptor beta chains from one sample, sequenced in a study of T-cell reconstitution after alpha-beta-depleted transplantation in children. TCRdb re-analysed the PCR reads in MiXCR, keeping a single row per CDR3 protein. The sample includes a few hundred thousand distinct CDR3 sequences, roughly 23% of them seen just once. This sample comprised PBMCs, obtained before TCRalphabeta/CD19-depleted stem cell transplant. These TCRs come from a girl aged 2-10 years with Fanconi anemia, due to receive a stem cell transplant. Each CDR3 is given with its conserved first and last residue. A D gene is named only where the DNA matches it firmly. Size is omitted from some rows. Given values are once, few, many or a class for expanded clones.

J gene: TRBJ2-3; D gene: TRBD1; V gene: TRBV20-1; clone size: many; CDR3 DNA: TGCAGTGCCCCGAGGGGGCTCTACACAGATACGCAGTATTTT; CDR3 protein: CSAPRGLYTDTQYF
J gene: TRBJ2-1; D gene: NA; V gene: TRBV6-2/TRBV6-3; clone size: few; CDR3 DNA: TGTGCCAGCAGTTACGTCGGTTTCGGGCAGTTCTTC; CDR3 protein: CASSYVGFGQFF
J gene: TRBJ2-1; D gene: TRBD2; V gene: TRBV20-1; clone size: NA; CDR3 DNA: TGCAGTGCTCCCCGACTAGCGGGAGAGGTACACCCCTCCTACAATGAGCAGTTCTTC; CDR3 protein: CSAPRLAGEVHPSYNEQFF
J gene: TRBJ2-7; D gene: NA; V gene: TRBV20-1; clone size: few; CDR3 DNA: TGCAGTGCTAGTTCATGGGACTCCTACGAGCAGTACTTC; CDR3 protein: CSASSWDSYEQYF
J gene: TRBJ2-5; D gene: NA; V gene: TRBV3-1; clone size: many; CDR3 DNA: TGTGCCAGCAGCCAAGGTCTAAGCGGACAAGAGACCCAGTACTTC; CDR3 protein: CASSQGLSGQETQYF
J gene: TRBJ2-7; D gene: NA; V gene: TRBV20-1; clone size: NA; CDR3 DNA: TGCAGTGCTAGTCCCGGGATCCACGAGCAGTACTTC; CDR3 protein: CSASPGIHEQYF
J gene: TRBJ2-7; D gene: NA; V gene: TRBV20-1; clone size: NA; CDR3 DNA: TGCAGTGCCGTCCGAGAGACTCTCTCTTCCTACGAGCAGTACTTC; CDR3 protein: CSAVRETLSSYEQYF
J gene: TRBJ2-2; D gene: NA; V gene: TRBV12-3/TRBV12-4; clone size: many; CDR3 DNA: TGTGCCAGCAGTTTAGCGCTGGGTACCGGGGAGCTGTTTTTT; CDR3 protein: CASSLALGTGELFF
J gene: TRBJ2-5; D gene: TRBD1; V gene: TRBV20-1; clone size: NA; CDR3 DNA: TGCAGTGCTAGATCCCTGGGAGGGACAGGGGCATCAGAGACCCAGTACTTC; CDR3 protein: CSARSLGGTGASETQYF
J gene: TRBJ2-3; D gene: NA; V gene: TRBV9; clone size: few; CDR3 DNA: TGTGCCAGCAGCGATGACAGGTTTCTCCCAGATACGCAGTATTTT; CDR3 protein: CASSDDRFLPDTQYF
J gene: TRBJ1-2; D gene: TRBD1; V gene: TRBV7-2; clone size: NA; CDR3 DNA: TGTGCCAGCAGCGAGACAGGGCACGGCTACACCTTC; CDR3 protein: CASSETGHGYTF
J gene: TRBJ2-5; D gene: NA; V gene: TRBV12-3/TRBV12-4; clone size: many; CDR3 DNA: TGTGCCAGCAGGTCAGCCCCGGGGTACTTC; CDR3 protein: CASRSAPGYF
J gene: TRBJ2-7; D gene: NA; V gene: TRBV13; clone size: many; CDR3 DNA: TGTGCCAGCAGCGTACTAGGAGCTTTCTACGAGCAGTACTTC; CDR3 protein: CASSVLGAFYEQYF
J gene: TRBJ2-7; D gene: TRBD1; V gene: TRBV27; clone size: few; CDR3 DNA: TGTGCCAGCAGTTTAACACAGCAGGGGGCTAAAGGGTTTTCCTACGAGCAGTACTTC; CDR3 protein: CASSLTQQGAKGFSYEQYF
J gene: TRBJ2-3; D gene: NA; V gene: TRBV7-9; clone size: few; CDR3 DNA: TGTGCCAGCAGCTTCTTCGTGGTTGATACGCAGTATTTT; CDR3 protein: CASSFFVVDTQYF
J gene: TRBJ2-7; D gene: TRBD2; V gene: TRBV9; clone size: many; CDR3 DNA: TGTGCCAGCAGCGTAGAGGCTCTAGCGGGAGGACGCGAGCAGTACTTC; CDR3 protein: CASSVEALAGGREQYF
J gene: TRBJ2-6; D gene: TRBD1; V gene: TRBV5-1; clone size: NA; CDR3 DNA: TGCGCCAGCAGCTTGGGACAGGGGAAATACGGGGCCAACGTCCTGACTTTC; CDR3 protein: CASSLGQGKYGANVLTF
J gene: TRBJ2-5; D gene: NA; V gene: TRBV9; clone size: few; CDR3 DNA: TGTGCCAGCAGCGATACACCTTACCAAGAGACCCAGTACTTC; CDR3 protein: CASSDTPYQETQYF
J gene: TRBJ2-1; D gene: NA; V gene: TRBV10-1; clone size: few; CDR3 DNA: TGCGCCAGCAGGGAGGGAGCCTACAATGAGCAGTTCTTC; CDR3 protein: CASREGAYNEQFF
J gene: TRBJ2-2; D gene: TRBD2; V gene: TRBV5-6; clone size: NA; CDR3 DNA: TGTGCCAGCAGCTTACGGACTAGCGGGTATTCCACCGGGGAGCTGTTTTTT; CDR3 protein: CASSLRTSGYSTGELFF
J gene: TRBJ2-3; D gene: TRBD2; V gene: TRBV20-1; clone size: once; CDR3 DNA: TGCAGTGCTACTGGGGGGGGACTAGCGGTCAGCACAGATACGCAGTATTTT; CDR3 protein: CSATGGGLAVSTDTQYF
J gene: TRBJ1-2; D gene: NA; V gene: TRBV20-1; clone size: many; CDR3 DNA: TGCAGTGCTAGAGAAGATGGCTACACCTTC; CDR3 protein: CSAREDGYTF
J gene: TRBJ2-7; D gene: NA; V gene: TRBV2; clone size: NA; CDR3 DNA: TGTGCCAGCAGTGATTTCAGCGGATCCTACGAGCAGTACTTC; CDR3 protein: CASSDFSGSYEQYF
J gene: TRBJ1-2; D gene: TRBD1; V gene: TRBV20-1; clone size: NA; CDR3 DNA: TGCAGTGCTAGGAGCAGGGGGAGGAATGGCTACACCTTC; CDR3 protein: CSARSRGRNGYTF
J gene: TRBJ2-3; D gene: NA; V gene: TRBV12-3/TRBV12-4; clone size: few; CDR3 DNA: TGTGCCAGCAGTTTTGGGTCTAGCACAGATACGCAGTATTTT; CDR3 protein: CASSFGSSTDTQYF
J gene: TRBJ2-5; D gene: TRBD1; V gene: TRBV24-1; clone size: NA; CDR3 DNA: TGTGCCACCAGTGACCCCGAGGGGGACAGGGTAGGCAACAAACGAGAGACCCAGTACTTC; CDR3 protein: CATSDPEGDRVGNKRETQYF
J gene: TRBJ2-3; D gene: NA; V gene: TRBV29-1; clone size: NA; CDR3 DNA: TGCAGCGTTGTGAGTAGCGCAGATACGCAGTATTTT; CDR3 protein: CSVVSSADTQYF
J gene: TRBJ2-7; D gene: NA; V gene: TRBV29-1; clone size: many; CDR3 DNA: TGCAGCGTTGAAGATCTGGAATGGCAGTACTTC; CDR3 protein: CSVEDLEWQYF
J gene: TRBJ2-7; D gene: TRBD2; V gene: TRBV29-1; clone size: few; CDR3 DNA: TGCAGCGCCGCGAGGACTAGCGGGACTTACGAGCAGTACTTC; CDR3 protein: CSAARTSGTYEQYF
J gene: TRBJ2-7; D gene: NA; V gene: TRBV6-5; clone size: many; CDR3 DNA: TGTGCCAGCAAAGGGGCAGATCGGACCTACGAGCAGTACTTC; CDR3 protein: CASKGADRTYEQYF
J gene: TRBJ2-1; D gene: TRBD2; V gene: TRBV20-1; clone size: NA; CDR3 DNA: TGCAGTGCTGGGCCTAGCGGGAGATACAATGAGCAGTTCTTC; CDR3 protein: CSAGPSGRYNEQFF
J gene: TRBJ1-1; D gene: TRBD1; V gene: TRBV5-1; clone size: many; CDR3 DNA: TGCGCCAGCAGCTTGGACCCAGGGGGCTTAACTGAAGCTTTCTTT; CDR3 protein: CASSLDPGGLTEAFF
J gene: TRBJ2-5; D gene: TRBD1; V gene: TRBV12-3/TRBV12-4; clone size: many; CDR3 DNA: TGTGCCAGCCGACTATCCGGGACAGGGCTGGAGACCCAGTACTTC; CDR3 protein: CASRLSGTGLETQYF
J gene: TRBJ1-2; D gene: NA; V gene: TRBV20-1; clone size: few; CDR3 DNA: TGCAGTGCTGTACAGGACGGGAGAGGCTACACCTTC; CDR3 protein: CSAVQDGRGYTF
J gene: TRBJ2-7; D gene: NA; V gene: TRBV18; clone size: NA; CDR3 DNA: TGTGCCAGCTCACCAGAACAGTCCCCCTACGAGCAGTACTTC; CDR3 protein: CASSPEQSPYEQYF
J gene: TRBJ2-7; D gene: TRBD1; V gene: TRBV29-1; clone size: many; CDR3 DNA: TGCAGCGTTGCAATAGGGGGCTTGGGTAACGAGCAGTACTTC; CDR3 protein: CSVAIGGLGNEQYF
J gene: TRBJ2-1; D gene: NA; V gene: TRBV3-1; clone size: NA; CDR3 DNA: TGTGCCAGCAGCCAATACACTAAGAGTGGGAACAATGAGCAGTTCTTC; CDR3 protein: CASSQYTKSGNNEQFF
J gene: TRBJ2-1; D gene: NA; V gene: TRBV20-1; clone size: many; CDR3 DNA: TGCAGTGCTAGACATCGAAAACTAGGCGTGCTAGCGAATGAGCAGTTCTTC; CDR3 protein: CSARHRKLGVLANEQFF
J gene: TRBJ2-5; D gene: TRBD2; V gene: TRBV5-1; clone size: NA; CDR3 DNA: TGCGCCAGCAGCTTGTCACCTAGCGGCCAAGAGACCCAGTGCTTC; CDR3 protein: CASSLSPSGQETQCF
J gene: TRBJ2-4; D gene: NA; V gene: TRBV12-3/TRBV12-4; clone size: many; CDR3 DNA: TGTGCCAGCAGTTTATGGGTTGTGGGCAGCACTCAACCAAACATTCAGTACTTC; CDR3 protein: CASSLWVVGSTQPNIQYF
J gene: TRBJ2-1; D gene: NA; V gene: TRBV12-3/TRBV12-4; clone size: many; CDR3 DNA: TGTGCCAGCAGTTTCGGGTCTGGCGAGCAGTTCTTC; CDR3 protein: CASSFGSGEQFF
J gene: TRBJ2-5; D gene: NA; V gene: TRBV20-1; clone size: few; CDR3 DNA: TGCAGTGCTAGTGACAGAAAAGAGACCCAGTACTTC; CDR3 protein: CSASDRKETQYF
J gene: TRBJ1-2; D gene: NA; V gene: TRBV28; clone size: few; CDR3 DNA: TGTGCCAGCAGTCCCTCGGACAGCTATGGCTACACCTTC; CDR3 protein: CASSPSDSYGYTF
J gene: TRBJ2-7; D gene: NA; V gene: TRBV20-1; clone size: few; CDR3 DNA: TGCAGTGCTAGAGAGGCAAACGAGCAGTACTTC; CDR3 protein: CSAREANEQYF
J gene: TRBJ2-7; D gene: NA; V gene: TRBV20-1; clone size: many; CDR3 DNA: TGCAGTGCTAGAGATTCAGGGGCCTACGAGCAGTACTTC; CDR3 protein: CSARDSGAYEQYF
J gene: TRBJ2-1; D gene: TRBD1; V gene: TRBV6-1; clone size: NA; CDR3 DNA: TGTGCCATCAAACAGGGGGTCCACTTTGGGGGCTACATCGGTAATGAGCAGTTCTTC; CDR3 protein: CAIKQGVHFGGYIGNEQFF
J gene: TRBJ2-7; D gene: NA; V gene: TRBV20-1; clone size: many; CDR3 DNA: TGCAGTGCTAAGACTAGCTCCTACGAGCAGTACTTC; CDR3 protein: CSAKTSSYEQYF
J gene: TRBJ2-5; D gene: TRBD2; V gene: TRBV2; clone size: NA; CDR3 DNA: TGTGCCAGCAGCAGGACTAGCGCCGAAGAGACCCAGTACTTC; CDR3 protein: CASSRTSAEETQYF
J gene: TRBJ2-3; D gene: NA; V gene: TRBV5-1; clone size: NA; CDR3 DNA: TGCGCCAGCAGCCCTTCGAGGGACCCCATCCCCACAGATACGCAGTATTTT; CDR3 protein: CASSPSRDPIPTDTQYF
J gene: TRBJ2-5; D gene: TRBD1; V gene: TRBV29-1; clone size: many; CDR3 DNA: TGCAGCGCTGAACCCGGGACAGGGGGGGAGACCCAGTACTTC; CDR3 protein: CSAEPGTGGETQYF
J gene: TRBJ2-7; D gene: NA; V gene: TRBV27; clone size: few; CDR3 DNA: TGTGCCAGCAGTTTACGCGGGCCTGTGTACGAGCAGTACTTC; CDR3 protein: CASSLRGPVYEQYF
J gene: TRBJ2-1; D gene: TRBD2; V gene: TRBV12-3/TRBV12-4; clone size: few; CDR3 DNA: TGTGCCAGCAGTTTAGCCACTAGCGGGAGGTCCAATGAGCAGTTCTTC; CDR3 protein: CASSLATSGRSNEQFF
J gene: TRBJ1-2; D gene: NA; V gene: TRBV13; clone size: NA; CDR3 DNA: TGTGCCAGCAGCTTATGGACAGAAACTAACTATGGCTACACCTTC; CDR3 protein: CASSLWTETNYGYTF
J gene: TRBJ1-6; D gene: TRBD1; V gene: TRBV12-3/TRBV12-4; clone size: many; CDR3 DNA: TGTGCCAGCAGTTTAGGGACAGGGGTTAATTCACCCCTCCACTTT; CDR3 protein: CASSLGTGVNSPLHF
J gene: TRBJ1-5; D gene: NA; V gene: TRBV20-1; clone size: few; CDR3 DNA: TGCAGTGCTCGACTCCTCCTGATGGGGCAGCCCCAGCATTTT; CDR3 protein: CSARLLLMGQPQHF
J gene: TRBJ1-1; D gene: NA; V gene: TRBV18; clone size: NA; CDR3 DNA: TGTGCCAGCTCACCAGGGCAGGTCATGAACACTGAAGCTTTCTTT; CDR3 protein: CASSPGQVMNTEAFF
J gene: TRBJ2-7; D gene: NA; V gene: TRBV7-2; clone size: many; CDR3 DNA: TGTGCCAGCAGCTTAGTGGTATACGAGCAGTACTTC; CDR3 protein: CASSLVVYEQYF
J gene: TRBJ2-3; D gene: NA; V gene: TRBV20-1; clone size: NA; CDR3 DNA: TGCAGTGCTAGCCCTATATCTGCAGATAACACAGATACGCAGTATTTT; CDR3 protein: CSASPISADNTDTQYF